This T cell receptor (beta chain) stems from a study of CD8 T cells in ankylosing spondylitis. General study points: Blood from ankylosing spondylitis patients appeared to carry a characteristic roughly eight-variant TCR beta motif. The authors reported significant enrichment of disease-linked clones in matched ankylosing spondylitis synovial fluid.

This clonotype has a handful of counts. Its specificity is not known. CDR3 length: 14 residues. Germline values: CDR1 SNHLY, CDR2 FYNNEI. Trimming cost V 9 bases and J 0 bases, with 12 bases left between them. TCRdb recomputed calls from the 5' RACE reads with MiXCR, one row per CDR3 protein. The table records about 400,000 distinct CDR3 sequences, 20% of them present only once. The V gene is TRBV2, the J gene TRBJ2-1; a weak D match, TRBD2 (5 bases). The sample taken for sequencing was blood, either unsorted or a sorted T cell fraction (not recorded which). The clonotype was recovered from a male donor with ankylosing spondylitis or in good health (not recorded which). CDR3 DNA: TGTGCCAGGAGAAAGCGGAGCTCCTACAATGAGCAGTTCTTC. It encodes CARRKRSSYNEQFF.